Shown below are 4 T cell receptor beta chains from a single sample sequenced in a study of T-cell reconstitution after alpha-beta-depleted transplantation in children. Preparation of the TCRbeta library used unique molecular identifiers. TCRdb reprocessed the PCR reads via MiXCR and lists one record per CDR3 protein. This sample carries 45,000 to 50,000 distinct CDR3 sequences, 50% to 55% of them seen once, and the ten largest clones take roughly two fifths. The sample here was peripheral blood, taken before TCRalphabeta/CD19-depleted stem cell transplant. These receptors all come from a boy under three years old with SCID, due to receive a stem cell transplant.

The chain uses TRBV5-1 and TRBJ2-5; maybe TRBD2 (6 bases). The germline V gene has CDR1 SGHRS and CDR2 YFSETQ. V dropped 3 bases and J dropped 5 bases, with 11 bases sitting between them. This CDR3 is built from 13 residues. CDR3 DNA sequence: TGCGCCAGCAGCTCCACAGGAGGGGAGACCCAGTACTTC. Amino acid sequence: CASSSTGGETQYF.

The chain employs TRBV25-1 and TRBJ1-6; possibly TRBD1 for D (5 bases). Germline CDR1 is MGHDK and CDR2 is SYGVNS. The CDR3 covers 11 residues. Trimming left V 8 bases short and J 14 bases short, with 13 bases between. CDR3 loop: CASHGGGSLHF. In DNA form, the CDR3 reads TGTGCCAGCCACGGGGGGGGATCCCTCCACTTT.

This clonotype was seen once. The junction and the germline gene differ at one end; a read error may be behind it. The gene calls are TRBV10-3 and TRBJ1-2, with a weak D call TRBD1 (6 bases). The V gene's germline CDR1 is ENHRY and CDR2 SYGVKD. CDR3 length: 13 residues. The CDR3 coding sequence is TGCGCCATCAGCCCGGACAGTAACTATGGCTACACCTTC. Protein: CAISPDSNYGYTF.

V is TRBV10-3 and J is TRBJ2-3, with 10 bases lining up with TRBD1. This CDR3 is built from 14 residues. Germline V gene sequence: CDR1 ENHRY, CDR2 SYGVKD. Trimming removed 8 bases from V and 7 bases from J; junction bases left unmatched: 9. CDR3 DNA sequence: TGTGCCATCTGTCCGACAGGGGGCGGCAATACGCAGTATTTT. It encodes CAICPTGGGNTQYF.